One sample yielded the 10 T cell receptor beta chains listed below, sequenced in a study of CD8 T cells in ankylosing spondylitis. These TCRs are of unknown antigen specificity. TCRdb recomputed calls from the 5' RACE reads with MiXCR, one row per CDR3 protein. The table lists around 890,000 distinct CDR3 sequences, approximately 12% of them singletons. Study results and caveats: A TCR beta motif of roughly 8 highly homologous variants appeared characteristic of ankylosing spondylitis blood.

Input material: blood, either unsorted or a sorted T cell fraction (not recorded which). These receptors were taken from a male donor with ankylosing spondylitis.

This chain connects TRBV4-1 to TRBJ1-4; D is possibly TRBD1 (6 bases). The CDR3 loop spans 14 amino acids. CDR1 is MGHRA, CDR2 YSYEKL, per germline. V shed 3 bases and J shed 8 bases, with 13 bases lying between them. CDR3 loop: CASSHPPGAEKLFF. CDR3 nucleotide sequence: TGCGCCAGCAGCCACCCACCGGGGGCGGAAAAACTGTTTTTT.

V usage is TRBV3-1 and J usage is TRBJ2-1, with 9 bases aligning to TRBD2. Germline V gene sequence: CDR1 LGHDT, CDR2 YNNKEL (reference sequence). J gave up 4 bases and V 1 base, and 2 bases lay outside the gene matches. CDR3 size: 15 residues. This chain's CDR3 is CASSQASGMYNEQFF. DNA of the CDR3: TGTGCCAGCAGCCAAGCTAGCGGGATGTACAATGAGCAGTTCTTC.

There are a few counts of this clonotype. The gene calls are TRBV20-1 and TRBJ2-5; 10 positions agree with TRBD1. The germline gives CDR1 DFQATT, CDR2 SNEGSKA (reference sequence). V was pared by 4 bases and J by 5 bases, with 13 bases of the junction left unmatched. The CDR3 consists of 16 residues. This CDR3 is CSATDRRQGAGETQYF. CDR3 in DNA: TGCAGTGCTACGGACCGAAGACAGGGGGCGGGGGAGACCCAGTACTTC.

This clonotype has a handful of counts. The chain recombines TRBV29-1 with TRBJ2-1; maybe TRBD2 (5 bases). The CDR3 is 12 amino acids. With 6 bases removed from V and 4 bases from J, the gap between germline ends came to 10 bases. Looked up from germline, CDR1 is SQVTM and CDR2 is ANQGSEA. The CDR3 sequence: CSVGLAYNEQFF. The DNA for the CDR3 is TGCAGCGTAGGACTGGCATACAATGAGCAGTTCTTC.

This clonotype was seen at least ten times. The V and J genes are TRBV4-3 and TRBJ2-3; 14 bases are a match to TRBD2. In germline, CDR1 is LGHNA, CDR2 YSLEER. The ends lost 3 bases at V and 2 bases at J; junction bases unmatched: 4. This CDR3 is built from 17 residues. The CDR3 is CASSQRLAGGVTDTQYF. As DNA, the CDR3 is TGCGCCAGCAGCCAGAGACTAGCGGGAGGGGTCACAGATACGCAGTATTTT.

The CDR3 DNA is TGTGCCAGCAGCTTAGAGCGGACAACAAGTACGCAGTATTTT. This gives the protein CASSLERTTSTQYF. The chain is built from TRBV11-2 and TRBJ2-3, with a tentative D call TRBD1 (5 bases). This CDR3 is 14 amino acids long. Germline CDR1 SGHAT, CDR2 FQNNGV. Trimming cost V 0 bases and J 8 bases, with 12 bases left between them. Full variable domain (outside the CDR3, taken from reference TRBV11-2 and TRBJ2-3): EAGVAQSPRYKIIEKRQSVAFWCNPISGHATLYWYQQILGQGPKLLIQFQNNGVVDDSQLPKDRFSAERLKGVDSTLKIQPAKLEDSAVYLCASSLERTTSTQYFGPGTRLTVL.

The chain combines TRBV7-2 with TRBJ2-3; D is unresolved. Per the germline V gene, CDR1 is SGHTA and CDR2 is FQGNSA. The ends were cut back, 1 base at V and 6 bases at J, with 8 bases in the middle. The CDR3 runs to 13 residues. The CDR3 DNA reads TGTGCCAGCAGCTTAGGGATCGGGGATACGCAGTATTTT. It specifies CASSLGIGDTQYF.

The chain carries TRBV5-1 and TRBJ2-7; perhaps D is TRBD1 or TRBD2 (5 bases each). In germline, CDR1 is SGHRS, CDR2 YFSETQ. CDR3 length: 13 amino acids. V lost 4 bases and J lost 6, with 14 bases in between. In DNA, the CDR3 is TGCGCCAGCAGCCGGGACCCATTCGGCGAGCAGTACTTC. It is translated as CASSRDPFGEQYF.

The V and J genes are TRBV6-2 or TRBV6-3 and TRBJ2-2; the D is unclear. This CDR3 has 16 residues. Per germline, CDR1 MNHEY and CDR2 SVGEGT. Trimming stripped 0 bases from V and 0 bases from J, with 8 bases between. The CDR3 nucleotides read TGTGCCAGCAGTTACTCTGCGACAACGAACACCGGGGAGCTGTTTTTT. Translation gives CASSYSATTNTGELFF.

This chain joins TRBV4-2 and TRBJ2-2; D is possibly TRBD1 or TRBD2 (6 bases each). There are 18 residues in the CDR3. V shed 3 bases and J shed 6 bases, with 23 bases lying between them. Germline values: CDR1 LGHNA, CDR2 YNFKEQ. CDR3 nucleotide sequence: TGTGCCAGCAGCCATCGACCGACCGGGGGCTATCAAGCCGGGGAGCTGTTTTTT. It codes for CASSHRPTGGYQAGELFF.